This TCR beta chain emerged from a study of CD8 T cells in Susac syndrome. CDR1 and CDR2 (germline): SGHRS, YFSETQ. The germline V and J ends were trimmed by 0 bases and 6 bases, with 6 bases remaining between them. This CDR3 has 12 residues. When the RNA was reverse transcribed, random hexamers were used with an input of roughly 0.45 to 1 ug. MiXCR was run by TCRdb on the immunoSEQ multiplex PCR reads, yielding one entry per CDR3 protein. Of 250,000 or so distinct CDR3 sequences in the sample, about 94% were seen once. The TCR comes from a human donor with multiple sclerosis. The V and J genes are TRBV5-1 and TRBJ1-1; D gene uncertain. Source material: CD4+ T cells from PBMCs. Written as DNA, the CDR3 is TGCGCCAGCAGCTTGGGTACCTCTGAAGCTTTCTTT. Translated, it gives CASSLGTSEAFF.